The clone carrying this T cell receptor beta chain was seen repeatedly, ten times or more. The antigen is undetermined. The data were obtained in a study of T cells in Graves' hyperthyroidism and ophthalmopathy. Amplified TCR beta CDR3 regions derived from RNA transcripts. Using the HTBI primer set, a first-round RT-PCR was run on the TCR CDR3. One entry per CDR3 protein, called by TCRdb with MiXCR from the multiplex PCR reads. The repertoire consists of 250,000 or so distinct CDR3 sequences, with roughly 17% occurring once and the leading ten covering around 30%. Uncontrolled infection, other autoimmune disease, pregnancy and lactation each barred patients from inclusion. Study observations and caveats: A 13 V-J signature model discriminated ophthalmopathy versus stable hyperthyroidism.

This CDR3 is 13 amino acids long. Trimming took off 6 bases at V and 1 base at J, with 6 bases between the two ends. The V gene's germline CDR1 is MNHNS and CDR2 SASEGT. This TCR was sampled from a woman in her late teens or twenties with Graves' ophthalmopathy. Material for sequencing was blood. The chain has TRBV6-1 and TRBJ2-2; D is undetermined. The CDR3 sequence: CASRQGNTGELFF. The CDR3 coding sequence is TGTGCCAGCAGGCAAGGGAACACCGGGGAGCTGTTTTTT.